This T cell receptor beta chain was recovered during a study of T cell changes during pregnancy in multiple sclerosis. The V and J ends lost 2 bases and 7 bases respectively, with 15 bases between them. CDR3 length equals 15 residues. Germline V gene data show CDR1 as MNHNS and CDR2 as SASEGT. The assay was immunoSEQ multiplex PCR, and TCRdb's table has in-frame clones only and misses some. In the table there are some 94,000 clones, about 91% of which are singletons. This clone appeared once. The chain carries TRBV6-1 and TRBJ1-3; the D is unclear. The clonotype comes from a female donor in good health, enrolled as a control in a pregnancy study. The sequencing here drew on peripheral blood, taken in the first trimester of pregnancy. The CDR3 loop reads CASSERLVGWNTIYF. The CDR3 DNA follows: TGTGCCAGCAGTGAACGACTGGTTGGATGGAACACCATATATTTT.